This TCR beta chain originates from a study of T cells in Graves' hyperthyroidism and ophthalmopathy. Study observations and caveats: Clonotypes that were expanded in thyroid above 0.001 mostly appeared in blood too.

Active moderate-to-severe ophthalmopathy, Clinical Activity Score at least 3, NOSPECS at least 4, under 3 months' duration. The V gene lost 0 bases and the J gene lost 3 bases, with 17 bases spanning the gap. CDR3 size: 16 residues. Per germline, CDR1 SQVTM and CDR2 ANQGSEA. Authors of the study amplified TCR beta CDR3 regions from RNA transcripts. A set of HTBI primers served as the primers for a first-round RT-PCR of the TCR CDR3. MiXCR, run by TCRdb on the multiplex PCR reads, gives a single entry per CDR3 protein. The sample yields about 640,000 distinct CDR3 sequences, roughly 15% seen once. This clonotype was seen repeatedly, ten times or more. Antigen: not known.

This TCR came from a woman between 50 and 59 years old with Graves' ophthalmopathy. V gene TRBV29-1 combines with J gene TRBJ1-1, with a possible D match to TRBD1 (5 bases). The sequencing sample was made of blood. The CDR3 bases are TGCAGCGTTGAAGATGCAAGCAGAGGGGTTTACACTGAAGCTTTCTTT. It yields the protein CSVEDASRGVYTEAFF.